This TCR beta chain was sequenced for a study of metastatic and nonmetastatic thyroid tumors. Study overall: Malignant thyroid and benign thyroid patients provided blood and tumor or nodule tissue whose repertoires were compared.

This CDR3 contains 14 residues. CDR1 and CDR2 from the germline V gene are DFQATT and SNEGSKA (reference sequence). Thyroid surgery was preceded by no treatment in any patient. With respect to this clone: At one end, the junction sequence differs from germline, possibly due to a read error.

As originally analysed: Construction of a distant-metastasis classifier for papillary thyroid cancer relied on CDR3 differences across clinicopathological groups. Via MiXCR, TCRdb re-called the PCR reads. The V and J calls and clone size come from TCRdb's table, not from the authors' own analysis. Among about 25,000 clones listed, roughly 20% were seen once. The specimen was blood. This chain connects TRBV20-1 to TRBJ2-7; the match to TRBD2 covers 8 bases. This receptor was obtained from a male donor with papillary thyroid cancer or a benign thyroid nodule (not recorded which). Some clones in this sample may be carry-over from other donors' samples. As DNA, the CDR3 is TGCAGTGCAAGAGGACTAGCAAACGACTACGAGCAGTACTTC. This encodes CSARGLANDYEQYF.